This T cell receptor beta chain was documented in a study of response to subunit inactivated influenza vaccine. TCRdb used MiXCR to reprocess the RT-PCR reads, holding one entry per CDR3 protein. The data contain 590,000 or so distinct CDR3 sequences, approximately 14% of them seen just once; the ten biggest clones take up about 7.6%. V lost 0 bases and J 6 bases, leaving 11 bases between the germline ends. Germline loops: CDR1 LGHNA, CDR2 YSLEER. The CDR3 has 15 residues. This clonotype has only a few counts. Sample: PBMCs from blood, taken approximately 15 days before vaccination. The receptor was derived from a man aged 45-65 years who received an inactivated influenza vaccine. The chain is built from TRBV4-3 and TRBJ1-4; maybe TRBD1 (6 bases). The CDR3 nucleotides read TGCGCCAGCAGCCAAGATGAGACAGGTGATGAAAAACTGTTTTTT. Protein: CASSQDETGDEKLFF.